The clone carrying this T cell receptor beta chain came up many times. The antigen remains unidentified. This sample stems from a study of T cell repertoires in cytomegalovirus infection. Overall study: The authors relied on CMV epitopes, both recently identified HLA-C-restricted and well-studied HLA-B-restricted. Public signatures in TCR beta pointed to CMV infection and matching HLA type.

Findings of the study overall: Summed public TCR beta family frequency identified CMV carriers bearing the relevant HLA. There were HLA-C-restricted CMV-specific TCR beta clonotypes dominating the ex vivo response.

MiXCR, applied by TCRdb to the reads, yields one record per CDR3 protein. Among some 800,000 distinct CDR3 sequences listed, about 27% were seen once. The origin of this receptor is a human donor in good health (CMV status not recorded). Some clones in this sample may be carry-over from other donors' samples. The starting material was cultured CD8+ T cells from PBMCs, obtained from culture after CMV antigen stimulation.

The CDR3 sequence: CASSLDPAGSSWDEQFF. The CDR3 bases are TGTGCCAGCAGCTTAGATCCAGCGGGGTCATCGTGGGATGAGCAGTTCTTC. This chain uses TRBV7-2 with TRBJ2-1; TRBD2 aligns across 7 bases. Germline CDR1 and CDR2: SGHTA and FQGNSA. V lost 1 base, J lost 8 bases, and 14 bases stayed unmatched. The CDR3 has 17 amino acids.